These 22 T cell receptor beta chains originate from one sample sequenced in a study of cytomegalovirus exposure and HLA in healthy donors. PCR involved 60 Vbeta and 13 Jbeta primers. Sequenced by immunoSEQ multiplex PCR; TCRdb stores in-frame clones only, minus some. This table holds about 160,000 clones, about four fifths found once. Sequencing was performed on PBMCs. The origin of the receptors is a man aged 50 or older in good health and CMV-seropositive.

The chain carries TRBV5-1 and TRBJ2-5; the D is unclear. V gave up 0 bases and J gave up 2 bases, with 8 bases separating them. Germline loops: CDR1 SGHRS, CDR2 YFSETQ. CDR3 length equals 14 residues. CDR3 residues: CASSLVAVQETQYF. The DNA for the CDR3 is TGCGCCAGCAGCTTGGTTGCGGTACAAGAGACCCAGTACTTC.

The chain couples TRBV7-9 to TRBJ1-1; the D gene is possibly TRBD1 (6 bases). The CDR3 has 16 residues. V was trimmed by 4 bases and J by 5 bases, leaving 20 bases between them. Germline CDR1 SEHNR, CDR2 FQNEAQ (reference sequence). CDR3 loop: CASSSTSTGFGTEAFF. In DNA form, the CDR3 reads TGTGCCAGCAGCTCCACGTCTACAGGGTTCGGGACTGAAGCTTTCTTT.

The V call is TRBV6-5, the J call TRBJ1-3; no firm D call. The CDR3 sequence is 15 residues long. Germline CDR1 is MNHEY and CDR2 is SVGAGI. Trimming pared 3 bases from V and 0 bases from J, leaving 9 bases between. CDR3 amino acids: CASSYSSDSGNTIYF. The CDR3 coding sequence is TGTGCCAGCAGTTATAGCAGCGACTCTGGAAACACCATATATTTT.

The rearrangement links TRBV27 to TRBJ1-6; D uncertain. V lost 5 bases and J lost 8, with 10 bases in between. Looked up from germline, CDR1 is MNHEY and CDR2 is SMNVEV (reference sequence). The length of the CDR3 is 13 residues. In DNA, the CDR3 is TGTGCCAGCAGTCCCCGGACTGATTCACCCCTCCACTTT. This codes for CASSPRTDSPLHF.

This clone was observed a few times. The chain recombines TRBV6-1 with TRBJ1-2, with D possibly matching TRBD1 (5 bases). V gave up 6 bases and J gave up 3 bases, with 11 bases separating them. Germline CDR1 and CDR2: MNHNS and SASEGT. The CDR3 extends over 13 amino acids. CDR3 loop: CASRPTADYGYTF. In DNA, the CDR3 is TGTGCCAGCAGACCGACAGCAGACTATGGCTACACCTTC.

The chain carries TRBV5-1 and TRBJ1-1; D uncertain. V was shortened by 4 bases and J by 1 base, with 8 bases between the two germline ends. Germline values: CDR1 SGHRS, CDR2 YFSETQ. This CDR3 region has 13 residues. The DNA of the CDR3 is TGCGCCAGCAGCCCGACACAGAACACTGAAGCTTTCTTT. It encodes CASSPTQNTEAFF.

V gene TRBV29-1 combines with J gene TRBJ1-2, with TRBD1 matching over 9 bases. CDR1 and CDR2 (germline): SQVTM, ANQGSEA. CDR3 size: 12 residues. With V trimmed by 8 bases and J by 7 bases, 8 bases remained unmatched. This CDR3 is CSTGGDRAGYTF. The CDR3 bases are TGCAGCACCGGGGGGGACAGGGCTGGCTACACCTTC. Complete variable domain (other parts from reference TRBV29-1 and TRBJ1-2): SAVISQKPSRDICQRGTSLTIQCQVDSQVTMMFWYRQQPGQSLTLIATANQGSEATYESGFVIDKFPISRPNLTFSTLTVSNMSPEDSSIYLCSTGGDRAGYTFGSGTRLTVV.

The V call is TRBV28, the J call TRBJ1-2, with 10 bases aligning to TRBD1. V was pared by 6 bases and J by 4 bases, with 8 bases of the junction left unmatched. This CDR3 comprises 15 residues. In germline, CDR1 is MDHEN, CDR2 SYDVKM. CDR3 sequence reads: CASRSGTGVGYGYTF. As DNA, the CDR3 is TGTGCCAGCAGGTCCGGGACAGGGGTTGGCTATGGCTACACCTTC.

The chain combines TRBV5-1 with TRBJ1-4; 12 nucleotides match TRBD1. J was trimmed by 7 bases and V by 3 bases; bases with no gene match: 7. This CDR3 spans 16 amino acids. Germline values: CDR1 SGHRS, CDR2 YFSETQ. The CDR3, as DNA: TGCGCCAGCAGCTGGGGGACAGGGGGCGCCGGTGAAAAACTGTTTTTT. Translating gives CASSWGTGGAGEKLFF.

Remarks on this clone: This specimen includes other DNA sequences encoding the same CDR3. The chain has TRBV18 and TRBJ2-3, with 9 bases matching TRBD2. Germline values: CDR1 KGHSH, CDR2 LQKENI. The CDR3 has 18 amino acids. J gave up 2 bases and V 2 bases, and 11 bases lay outside the gene matches. The CDR3, as DNA: TGTGCCAGCTCACCATTCGTTCGGGCGGGAGGGCTCACAGATACGCAGTATTTT. Amino acid sequence: CASSPFVRAGGLTDTQYF. The entire variable domain, with the rest obtained from reference TRBV18 and TRBJ2-3, is as follows: NAGVMQNPRHLVRRRGQEARLRCSPMKGHSHVYWYRQLPEEGLKFMVYLQKENIIDESGMPKERFSAEFPKEGPSILRIQQVVRGDSAAYFCASSPFVRAGGLTDTQYFGPGTRLTVL.

This clone was seen once. The V call is TRBV11-3, the J call TRBJ2-1; 8 bases align to TRBD1. The CDR3 covers 15 residues. Losses at the gene ends were 0 bases for V and 9 bases for J; bases not matched to a gene: 7. Germline values: CDR1 SGHNT, CDR2 YENEEA. DNA for the CDR3: TGTGCCAGCAGCTTAGATGCGGACAGGGTCTCTGAGCAGTTCTTC. Amino acid sequence: CASSLDADRVSEQFF.

The chain combines TRBV28 with TRBJ2-7, with 9 bases that match TRBD1. The CDR3 contains 13 residues. Germline trimming cut 6 bases from V and 3 bases from J; bases unmatched to any gene: 3. Germline-derived CDR1 and CDR2 are MDHEN and SYDVKM. The CDR3 here is CASRGQGLYEQYF. CDR3 coding DNA: TGTGCCAGCAGGGGACAGGGACTCTACGAGCAGTACTTC.

The genes are TRBV21-1 and TRBJ2-3; the DNA was not used to check the table's D call, TRBD2. TRBV21-1 is shown as a pseudogene. The CDR3 is 15 residues long. The CDR3 nucleotides read TGTGCCAGCAGCTTGATGGGGGGGGTACCAGATACGCAGTATTTT. It codes for CASSLMGGVPDTQYF.

The chain carries TRBV6-5 and TRBJ1-1; 8 bases map to TRBD1. V lost 4 bases and J lost 4; bases outside the gene matches: 5. The CDR3 is made up of 14 amino acids. Germline V gives CDR1 MNHEY, CDR2 SVGAGI. The CDR3 nucleotides are TGTGCCAGCAGTTTACGAACAGGGGGCACTGAAGCTTTCTTT. Its translation is CASSLRTGGTEAFF.

The rearrangement uses TRBV7-9 and TRBJ2-7; TRBD2 matches 9 bases. The CDR3 has 16 residues. Germline loops: CDR1 SEHNR, CDR2 FQNEAQ (reference sequence). The trim removed 5 bases at V and 6 bases at J, leaving 14 bases unmatched. The CDR3 protein is CASSPGIAGDFSEQYF. CDR3 DNA sequence: TGTGCCAGCAGCCCTGGTATAGCGGGAGATTTTTCCGAGCAGTACTTC.

In this sample, this clone turned up a few times. The J gene is TRBJ2-1, the V gene TRBV29-1; TRBD2 matches 9 bases. The CDR3 is 13 residues long. Per the germline V gene, CDR1 is SQVTM and CDR2 is ANQGSEA. Germline trimming cut 8 bases from V and 6 bases from J; bases unmatched to any gene: 8. This CDR3 is CSSTSGGGNEQFF. The CDR3 nucleotides are TGCAGCTCGACTAGCGGAGGGGGCAATGAGCAGTTCTTC.

This clone showed up just a few times. J is TRBJ1-4 and V is TRBV27, with D possibly being TRBD1 (6 bases). Germline lookup yields CDR1 MNHEY and CDR2 SMNVEV (reference sequence). The CDR3 spans 16 residues. Trimming took 0 bases from V and 4 from J, leaving 12 bases between them. The CDR3 loop reads CASSLSGGAFNEKLFF. Written as DNA, the CDR3 is TGTGCCAGCAGTTTATCAGGGGGGGCGTTTAATGAAAAACTGTTTTTT.

The chain joins TRBV2 to TRBJ1-4; 7 nucleotides align to TRBD1. From germline, CDR1 is SNHLY and CDR2 FYNNEI. The CDR3 has 15 amino acids. Trimming removed 3 bases from V and 2 bases from J; junction bases left unmatched: 3. The CDR3 nucleotides are TGTGCCAGCAGTGACTCAGGGGGTACTAATGAAAAACTGTTTTTT. This codes for CASSDSGGTNEKLFF.

The chain combines TRBV28 with TRBJ2-2, with 7 bases identical to TRBD1. The CDR3 covers 17 residues. V shed 4 bases and J 8 bases; nucleotides not matched to a gene: 16. The germline CDR1 and CDR2 sequences are MDHEN and SYDVKM. This CDR3 is CASSSRRDRLTQGELFF. CDR3 DNA sequence: TGTGCCAGCAGTTCCCGTCGGGACAGACTCACCCAGGGGGAGCTGTTTTTT.

The genes are TRBV15 and TRBJ2-3; D might be TRBD2 (5 bases). The CDR3 extends over 14 amino acids. V was clipped by 1 base and J by 0 bases, with 5 bases between them. Germline CDR1 and CDR2: LNHNV and YYDKDF (reference sequence). The CDR3 nucleotides read TGTGCCACCAGCAGAGGCGGGAGCACAGATACGCAGTATTTT. The encoded protein is CATSRGGSTDTQYF.

The gene calls are TRBV7-8 and TRBJ2-3; TRBD2 aligns across 9 bases. The CDR3 totals 15 residues. Germline V gene sequence: CDR1 SGHVS, CDR2 FQNEAQ. V dropped 3 bases and J dropped 3; count of bases not matched to a gene: 4. The CDR3 is CASSFGAGGTDTQYF. The CDR3 DNA reads as TGTGCCAGCAGCTTCGGGGCGGGAGGGACAGATACGCAGTATTTT.

The chain recombines TRBV28 with TRBJ1-4; 8 positions agree with TRBD1. The CDR3 has 14 residues. Trimming took 6 bases from V and 8 from J; bases not matched to a gene: 8. The germline CDR1 and CDR2 sequences are MDHEN and SYDVKM. The DNA of the CDR3 is TGTGCCAGCAGCCAAGGGGACAGGTTAGAAAAACTGTTTTTT. It is translated as CASSQGDRLEKLFF.